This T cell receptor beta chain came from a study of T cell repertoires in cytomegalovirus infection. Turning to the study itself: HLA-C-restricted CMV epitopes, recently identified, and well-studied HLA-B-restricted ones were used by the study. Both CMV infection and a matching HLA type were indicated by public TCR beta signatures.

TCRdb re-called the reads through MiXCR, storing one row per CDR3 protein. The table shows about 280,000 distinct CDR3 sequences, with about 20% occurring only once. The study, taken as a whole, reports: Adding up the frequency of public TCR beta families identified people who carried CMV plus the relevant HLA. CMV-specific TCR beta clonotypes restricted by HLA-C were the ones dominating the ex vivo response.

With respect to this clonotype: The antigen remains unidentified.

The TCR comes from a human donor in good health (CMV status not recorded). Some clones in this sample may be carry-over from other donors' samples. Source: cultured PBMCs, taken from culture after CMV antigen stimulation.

CDR3 residues: CASSLEISRRAFF. DNA for the CDR3: TGTGCCAGCAGCTTAGAGATCTCGCGTAGGGCTTTCTTT. The genes are TRBV7-2 and TRBJ1-1; no clear D gene. Deletions cut 1 base from V and 11 bases from J, with 14 bases between. Germline loops: CDR1 SGHTA, CDR2 FQGNSA. The CDR3 runs to 13 residues.